The clone carrying this T cell receptor beta chain was seen repeatedly, ten times or more. The data belong to a study of blood T cells in healthy people across ages. Germline values: CDR1 ENHRY, CDR2 SYGVKD. V was cut by 5 bases and J by 2 bases, with 10 bases left in between. The length of the CDR3 is 13 residues. Through a sample-barcoded 5' primer and a J-beta primer mix, a second PCR was run for roughly 6 to 11 cycles. The yield of each sample was at least 2.5 million CDR3-containing paired-end reads. TCRdb re-called the 5' RACE reads with MiXCR, one entry per CDR3 protein. The top ten hold approximately 7.7% of the sample, which has about 1.7 million distinct CDR3 sequences, about 30% seen once.

Sequencing was done on a sample of blood. This sequence joins TRBV10-3 and TRBJ2-7, with TRBD2 as a possible D gene (5 bases). The clonotype was recovered from a woman in her twenties or thirties in good health. CDR3: CAISLRETYEQYF. DNA of the CDR3: TGTGCCATCAGTCTACGGGAAACCTACGAGCAGTACTTC.